This passage covers 26 T cell receptor beta chains from one sample sequenced in a study of blood T cell repertoires in COVID-19. Measured with immunoSEQ multiplex PCR; TCRdb has only the in-frame clones, and not every one. The table records roughly 390,000 clones, roughly 85% of them present only once. Material: peripheral blood. These TCRs come from a woman aged 18-29 years with acute or convalescent COVID-19.

This sequence joins TRBV7-9 and TRBJ1-5, with 7 bases fitting TRBD1. V lost 6 bases to trimming and J lost 7 bases; unmatched junction nucleotides: 18. The CDR3 sequence is 17 residues long. Germline V gives CDR1 SEHNR, CDR2 FQNEAQ (reference sequence). In DNA, the CDR3 is TGTGCCAGCAGGCGGCGGAGAGGGGGCGTATCATCCCAGCCCCAGCATTTT. It translates to CASRRRRGGVSSQPQHF.

J is TRBJ2-5 and V is TRBV18; 8 nucleotides line up with TRBD2. Germline assignment: CDR1 KGHSH and CDR2 LQKENI. The CDR3 has 16 residues. The trim removed 3 bases at V and 2 bases at J, leaving 8 bases unmatched. The chain's CDR3 is CASSPKTSATQETQYF. The CDR3 DNA reads TGTGCCAGCTCACCGAAGACTAGCGCGACGCAAGAGACCCAGTACTTC.

The chain joins TRBV9 to TRBJ1-4; no clear D. CDR1 and CDR2 from the germline V gene are SGDLS and YYNGEE. CDR3 length: 14 amino acids. V shed 0 bases and J shed 0 bases, with 3 bases lying between them. CDR3: CASSVAATNEKLFF. The CDR3 DNA is TGTGCCAGCAGCGTAGCAGCAACTAATGAAAAACTGTTTTTT.

CDR3 residues: CASSLGFLGGSGANVLTF. The CDR3 DNA reads as TGTGCCAGCAGCTTGGGGTTTTTAGGGGGCTCTGGGGCCAACGTCCTGACTTTC. The chain couples TRBV5-8 to TRBJ2-6; maybe TRBD1 (6 bases). Germline CDR1 SGHTS, CDR2 YDEGEE. The CDR3 has 18 amino acids. V lost 0 bases and J 0 bases, leaving 13 bases between the germline ends.

The chain employs TRBV19 and TRBJ1-5; unclear D gene. The germline CDR1 and CDR2 sequences are LNHDA and SQIVND (reference sequence). The V end lost 5 bases, the J end lost 0 bases, and 8 bases lay between the germline ends. This CDR3 comprises 14 residues. The CDR3 reads CASSPNNSNQPQHF. CDR3 in DNA: TGTGCCAGTAGTCCGAACAATAGCAATCAGCCCCAGCATTTT.

The chain carries TRBV6-6 and TRBJ1-5, with D maybe TRBD1 (6 bases). The V end lost 6 bases, the J end lost 6 bases, and 18 bases lay between the germline ends. Germline values: CDR1 MNHNY, CDR2 SVGAGI (reference sequence). The CDR3 length is 15 residues. Here the CDR3 reads CASSLDSRVSQPQHF. The CDR3 bases are TGTGCCAGCAGCCTGGACAGTAGGGTGAGTCAGCCCCAGCATTTT.

The chain carries TRBV4-2 and TRBJ1-1; D gene ambiguous. Trimming shortened V by 0 bases and J by 4 bases, and 12 bases separated the two germline ends. CDR1 and CDR2 (germline): LGHNA, YNFKEQ. CDR3 length equals 15 residues. The CDR3 sequence is CASSQEAEGSTEAFF. CDR3 nucleotide sequence: TGTGCCAGCAGCCAAGAGGCTGAAGGGAGCACTGAAGCTTTCTTT.

CDR3 loop: CAWRGQGGNQPQHF. As DNA, the CDR3 is TGTGCCTGGAGAGGACAGGGGGGCAATCAGCCCCAGCATTTT. The V call is TRBV30, the J call TRBJ1-5; TRBD1 agrees at 10 bases. J was trimmed by 2 bases and V by 3 bases; bases with no gene match: 1. The CDR3 covers 14 residues. Germline loops: CDR1 GTSNPN, CDR2 SVGIG (reference sequence).

This chain links TRBV5-1 with TRBJ2-7; 7 positions agree with TRBD1. Germline CDR1 reads SGHRS; CDR2 reads YFSETQ. V lost 4 bases and J lost 5; bases outside the gene matches: 9. This CDR3 is 14 amino acids long. This chain's CDR3 is CASSPGDSTHEQYF. As DNA, the CDR3 is TGCGCCAGCAGCCCAGGGGACAGTACCCACGAGCAGTACTTC.

The chain joins TRBV18 to TRBJ1-1, with 8 bases matching TRBD1. The germline V gene has CDR1 KGHSH and CDR2 LQKENI. The CDR3 runs 14 residues. The V gene end was trimmed by 4 bases and the J gene end by 4 bases; junction bases not matched to a gene: 5. The CDR3 DNA follows: TGTGCCAGCTCACAGGGACAGGCGCTCACTGAAGCTTTCTTT. It codes for CASSQGQALTEAFF.

The chain recombines TRBV7-9 with TRBJ1-2; D gene ambiguous. The CDR3 totals 11 residues. V lost 3 bases to trimming and J lost 7 bases, with 6 bases between them. Germline V lookup: CDR1 SEHNR, CDR2 FQNEAQ (reference sequence). This CDR3 is CASSLSGGYTF. The CDR3 bases are TGTGCCAGCAGCTTGAGTGGTGGCTACACCTTC.

This clone came up once. V usage is TRBV24-1 and J usage is TRBJ2-2, with D possibly matching TRBD1 (5 bases). The CDR3 runs 15 residues. The V end lost 5 bases, the J end lost 0 bases, and 9 bases lay between the germline ends. CDR1 is KGHDR and CDR2 is SFDVKD in the germline V gene. CDR3 loop: CATSGGRTNTGELFF. The DNA of the CDR3 is TGTGCCACCAGTGGGGGCAGAACGAACACCGGGGAGCTGTTTTTT.

The chain links TRBV4-2 to TRBJ2-5; TRBD1 agrees at 8 bases. Germline CDR1 reads LGHNA; CDR2 reads YNFKEQ. V lost 0 bases to trimming and J lost 2 bases; unmatched junction nucleotides: 5. The CDR3 is 16 residues long. In DNA, the CDR3 is TGTGCCAGCAGCCAAGAATCTGGGGACAGGCAAGAGACCCAGTACTTC. This sequence encodes CASSQESGDRQETQYF.

The genes are TRBV6-5 and TRBJ1-2; D may be TRBD1 (6 bases). The CDR3 extends over 15 amino acids. Germline CDR1 and CDR2: MNHEY and SVGAGI. Trimming took off 2 bases at V and 0 bases at J, with 10 bases between the two ends. CDR3 in DNA: TGTGCCAGCAGTTACCGGGACAACGCTAACTATGGCTACACCTTC. Encoded protein: CASSYRDNANYGYTF.

This clone was seen more than once but under ten times. The chain uses TRBV20-1 and TRBJ1-1; D is unclear. Trimming cost V 3 bases and J 0 bases, with 11 bases left between them. Per the germline V gene, CDR1 is DFQATT and CDR2 is SNEGSKA (reference sequence). This CDR3 has 14 amino acids. DNA of the CDR3: TGCAGTGCTAGTTTACAGCTAATGAACACTGAAGCTTTCTTT. It encodes CSASLQLMNTEAFF.

The chain has TRBV9 and TRBJ2-1; 8 nucleotides align to TRBD2. The CDR3 runs to 15 residues. Trimming took 3 bases from V and 2 from J; bases not matched to a gene: 4. Germline values: CDR1 SGDLS, CDR2 YYNGEE. The CDR3 coding sequence is TGTGCCAGCAGCGGGGGAGCGGGGGCCTACAATGAGCAGTTCTTC. Protein product: CASSGGAGAYNEQFF.

The V and J genes are TRBV12-3 or TRBV12-4 and TRBJ1-6; TRBD1 is a possible D gene (5 bases). V lost 7 bases to trimming and J lost 13 bases, with 14 bases between them. The CDR3 spans 12 residues. CDR3 amino acids: CASTLLEGPLHF. CDR3 bases: TGTGCCAGCACTCTCCTGGAGGGGCCCCTCCACTTT.

The chain joins TRBV5-1 to TRBJ1-1; 7 nucleotides match TRBD1. The V gene end was trimmed by 0 bases and the J gene end by 0 bases; junction bases not matched to a gene: 2. The CDR3 runs to 15 residues. Germline CDR1 SGHRS, CDR2 YFSETQ. The CDR3 protein is CASSLVTGVNTEAFF. In DNA form, the CDR3 reads TGCGCCAGCAGCTTGGTTACAGGGGTGAACACTGAAGCTTTCTTT.

This chain links TRBV5-8 with TRBJ1-2; D remains unclear. The CDR3 covers 14 residues. Trimming cost V 3 bases and J 8 bases, with 17 bases left between them. Germline-derived CDR1 and CDR2 are SGHTS and YDEGEE. CDR3 sequence reads: CASSSPWRAGGYTF. The CDR3 DNA sequence: TGTGCCAGCAGCTCCCCCTGGAGGGCTGGAGGCTACACCTTC.

This clone was recorded a few times. V gene TRBV5-1 combines with J gene TRBJ1-2; 7 nucleotides align to TRBD1. This CDR3 comprises 13 residues. V was pared by 3 bases and J by 4 bases, with 3 bases of the junction left unmatched. Germline V gene lookup returns CDR1 SGHRS and CDR2 YFSETQ. This CDR3 reads CASSSGQTYGYTF. DNA of the CDR3: TGCGCCAGCAGCTCGGGACAGACCTATGGCTACACCTTC. The whole variable domain, remainder taken from reference TRBV5-1 and TRBJ1-2, is KAGVTQTPRYLIKTRGQQVTLSCSPISGHRSVSWYQQTPGQGLQFLFEYFSETQRNKGNFPGRFSGRQFSNSRSEMNVSTLELGDSALYLCASSSGQTYGYTFGSGTRLTVV.

The chain has TRBV5-1 and TRBJ1-3, with D possibly TRBD1 on 6 matching bases. V was cut by 2 bases and J by 0 bases, with 15 bases left in between. CDR1 is SGHRS, CDR2 YFSETQ, per germline. There are 17 residues in the CDR3. This chain's CDR3 is CASSLDRPLVSGNTIYF. For the CDR3, the DNA is TGCGCCAGCAGCTTAGACAGGCCTTTGGTCTCTGGAAACACCATATATTTT.

The chain has TRBV7-9 and TRBJ1-2; a possible D gene is TRBD1 (5 bases). The CDR3 sequence is 17 residues long. V was trimmed by 4 bases and J by 0 bases, leaving 18 bases between them. Germline assignment: CDR1 SEHNR and CDR2 FQNEAQ (reference sequence). The CDR3 sequence is CASSSLSLTEANYGYTF. The CDR3 DNA reads TGTGCCAGCAGCTCGCTCTCACTGACAGAGGCTAACTATGGCTACACCTTC.

The chain employs TRBV4-1 and TRBJ1-4, with a tentative D call TRBD1 (6 bases). The CDR3 spans 16 residues. Germline CDR1 reads MGHRA; CDR2 reads YSYEKL. Trimming stripped 3 bases from V and 4 bases from J, with 15 bases between. The CDR3 protein is CASSQGVRGVNEKLFF. The CDR3 nucleotides read TGCGCCAGCAGCCAGGGGGTCAGGGGCGTTAATGAAAAACTGTTTTTT.

The chain has TRBV5-1 and TRBJ2-7, with D possibly matching TRBD1 (6 bases). Germline assignment: CDR1 SGHRS and CDR2 YFSETQ. Trimming cost V 4 bases and J 0 bases, with 17 bases left between them. The CDR3 covers 16 residues. The CDR3 DNA reads as TGCGCCAGCAGCGTGAAGCAACAGGGAAGCTCCTACGAGCAGTACTTC. This sequence encodes CASSVKQQGSSYEQYF. The variable domain in full, with the rest retrieved from reference TRBV5-1 and TRBJ2-7, is KAGVTQTPRYLIKTRGQQVTLSCSPISGHRSVSWYQQTPGQGLQFLFEYFSETQRNKGNFPGRFSGRQFSNSRSEMNVSTLELGDSALYLCASSVKQQGSSYEQYFGPGTRLTVT.

This chain's CDR3 is CASSYSKGDGKLFF. The CDR3 bases are TGTGCCAGCAGTTACTCGAAGGGGGATGGAAAACTGTTTTTT. The chain is built from TRBV6-5 and TRBJ1-4, with D possibly TRBD1 on 6 matching bases. The CDR3 length is 14 residues. Germline CDR1 and CDR2: MNHEY and SVGAGI. The germline V and J ends were trimmed by 0 bases and 10 bases, with 12 bases remaining between them.

The rearrangement links TRBV7-8 to TRBJ2-7, with a tentative D call TRBD2 (5 bases). CDR3 length: 14 amino acids. From germline, CDR1 is SGHVS and CDR2 FQNEAQ. The V gene lost 5 bases and the J gene lost 2 bases, with 13 bases spanning the gap. The CDR3 here is CASSRTRRTYEQYF. Written as DNA, the CDR3 is TGTGCCAGCAGCCGCACTAGACGTACCTACGAGCAGTACTTC. The full variable domain, completed using reference TRBV7-8 and TRBJ2-7, is GAGVSQSPRYKVAKRGQDVALRCDPISGHVSLFWYQQALGQGPEFLTYFQNEAQLDKSGLPSDRFFAERPEGSVSTLKIQRTQQEDSAVYLCASSRTRRTYEQYFGPGTRLTVT.